This TCR beta chain derives from a study of shared clonotypes between healthy human individuals. On the study more broadly: The study used three CD4 naive, three CD4 memory, two CD8 naive and one CD8 memory plate per donor.

This CDR3 is built from 15 residues. Germline V lookup: CDR1 SGHDN, CDR2 FVKESK. The V gene lost 0 bases and the J gene lost 5 bases, with 13 bases spanning the gap. All donors were Caucasian adults living in Nashville, Tennessee. Division of CD4+ cells produced a CD45RA+ naive subset and a CD45RA-negative memory subset. In regard to this clone: As yet, its antigen is unknown.

Sequencing used immunoSEQ multiplex PCR; TCRdb keeps in-frame clones, though not all of them. The repertoire has some 2,500,000 clones, 93% of them found once; the top ten carry 0.35% to 0.45%. General study results and limits: In general, naive subsets displayed greater estimated richness than memory subsets did.

Sequenced material: naive CD4+ T cells from PBMCs. The subset: CD45RA+ positively selected. This receptor was obtained from a man in his late teens or twenties in good health. Some clones in this sample may be carry-over from other donors' samples. The V gene is TRBV14, the J gene TRBJ1-2; D call uncertain. For the CDR3, the DNA is TGTGCCAGCAGCCAAGAACTGGGGATTGGGTATGGCTACACCTTC. This gives the protein CASSQELGIGYGYTF.